This TCR beta chain was obtained from a study of post-analysis software for immune sequencing data (dated by TCRdb to the mid-2010s). Context from the whole study: Relapsing-remitting, secondary progressive and progressive-relapsing multiple sclerosis were recorded as disease courses, and subtype annotation was lacking for some patients. The patient repertoires were compared against some twelve previously published healthy control repertoires obtained from donors aged roughly 6 to 28 years. A subset of samples was prepared in parallel using single-end sample barcoding, then pooled and co-amplified after Illumina adapter ligation. Paper-wide results and their limitations: Normalized Chao1 diversity was significantly lower in multiple sclerosis patients than controls, suggesting substantial peripheral T-cell clonal expansion. Patients showed significantly higher frequencies than controls for a handful of TRBV segments, among them TRBV5-6, TRBV5-1 and TRBV20-1. Direct clustering with F measure showed strong co-clustering of samples prepared in the same batch, prompting a batch-effect correction. The control group was slightly older than the multiple sclerosis patient group.

This clonotype has more than one count but fewer than ten. Its target antigen remains unknown. No qualities accompany the bases; no much larger clone lies one base away. Trimming takes 5 bases off V and 3 bases off J; junction bases not matched to a gene: 14. CDR1 and CDR2, per the germline V gene, are MNHNS and SASEGT. Measured from the cysteine to the phenylalanine, the CDR3 is 18 residues long. This entry keeps only the CDR3 DNA: 54 bases, framed from base 1. Library construction relied on PCR. This sample was sequenced with an Illumina HiSeq 2500. To reduce PCR and sequencing biases, unique molecular identifiers were built into the TCR beta cDNA libraries. Some 500,000 cDNA molecules were obtained per 1 to 10 million input T cells, so each molecule approximated one T cell. Patient libraries were prepared and sequenced with the same protocol used for the earlier healthy control dataset. Samples belonging to the same batch were prepared together, multiplexed and sequenced on a shared HiSeq lane. Concerning the study's data processing: Raw barcoded reads were processed with MIGEC, and single-read molecular identifier groups were discarded before consensus assembly and CDR3 extraction. Clonotype tables were post-analysed with VDJtools, and diversity was normalized by down-sampling all datasets to the smallest sample size. To correct batch-related cross-sample contamination, repertoire overlap clustering matched CDR3 amino acid sequences but not nucleotide sequences. The public sequencing data were trimmed at Q25 with fastp and processed into clonotypes with MiXCR by TCRdb, which kept only in-frame beta chains. Rows merge per CDR3 protein into single entries with the most common DNA and genes. These V and J calls originate from TCRdb's pipeline instead of the authors' own analysis. Here the sample has approximately 630,000 distinct CDR3 sequences; approximately 60% occur a single time. The biggest ten clones account for roughly 10% of the sample.

To demonstrate the VDJtools post-analysis software, the study profiled TCR beta repertoires from the peripheral blood of about a dozen young patients with multiple sclerosis. The multiple sclerosis patients were children and adolescents ranging in age from roughly 6 to 15 years. The TCR was taken from a girl aged 2-9 years with multiple sclerosis. Sequencing was performed on blood. The rearranged segments are TRBV6-1 and TRBJ2-1, and TRBD2 matches 9 of the central bases. The CDR3 sequence is CASSQLRLAGANYNEQFF. At the DNA level, the sequence is TGTGCCAGCAGTCAACTAAGATTAGCGGGGGCCAACTACAATGAGCAGTTCTTC.